These 27 T cell receptor beta chains share one sample of origin, sequenced in a study of shared clonotypes between healthy human individuals. CD8 cells classed as naive were CD45RO-negative and positively selected for CCR7, excluding terminally differentiated effector memory CD45RA+ cells. The protocol was immunoSEQ multiplex PCR, while the TCRdb copy is restricted to in-frame clones and leaves out a portion. The profile covers about 820,000 clones, with around 92% appearing a single time and around 24% taken by the ten largest. Input material: naive CD8+ T cells sorted from blood. These receptors all stem from a man aged 25-45 years in good health.

V gene TRBV7-2 combines with J gene TRBJ2-1; D is tentatively TRBD1 or TRBD2 (5 bases each). The V end lost 1 base, the J end lost 6 bases, and 7 bases lay between the germline ends. Germline values: CDR1 SGHTA, CDR2 FQGNSA. CDR3 size: 13 residues. The CDR3 sequence is CASSLVGANEQFF. The DNA for the CDR3 is TGTGCCAGCAGCTTAGTCGGGGCCAATGAGCAGTTCTTC.

The V gene is TRBV7-8, the J gene TRBJ1-1; no clear D gene. V dropped 6 bases and J dropped 1 base, with 9 bases sitting between them. Germline V lookup: CDR1 SGHVS, CDR2 FQNEAQ. The CDR3 is 13 amino acids. CDR3 residues: CASRHSGNTEAFF. DNA for the CDR3: TGTGCCAGCAGACATTCGGGGAACACTGAAGCTTTCTTT. The full variable domain, in which reference TRBV7-8 and TRBJ1-1 provide the parts outside the CDR3, is GAGVSQSPRYKVAKRGQDVALRCDPISGHVSLFWYQQALGQGPEFLTYFQNEAQLDKSGLPSDRFFAERPEGSVSTLKIQRTQQEDSAVYLCASRHSGNTEAFFGQGTRLTVV.

This clone has ten or more counts. CDR3 DNA: TGTGCCAGCAGCCAAGATGAAGCGGGAGGTTACGAGCAGTACTTC. Its protein is CASSQDEAGGYEQYF. This chain uses TRBV4-2 with TRBJ2-7; 9 bases match TRBD2. After removal of 0 bases from V and 4 bases from J, the junction contained 4 bases not matched to a gene. The CDR3 spans 15 residues. In germline, CDR1 is LGHNA, CDR2 YNFKEQ.

Concerning this clone itself: The same CDR3 is also encoded by other DNA sequences in this sample. The chain employs TRBV15 and TRBJ1-5; D call uncertain. This CDR3 has 13 residues. Germline V gene lookup returns CDR1 LNHNV and CDR2 YYDKDF (reference sequence). Trimming removed 6 bases at V and 0 bases at J, with 6 bases between. CDR3 sequence reads: CATSQYSNQPQHF. CDR3 nucleotides: TGTGCCACCAGTCAGTATAGCAATCAGCCCCAGCATTTT. Full variable domain (outside the CDR3, taken from reference TRBV15 and TRBJ1-5): DAMVIQNPRYQVTQFGKPVTLSCSQTLNHNVMYWYQQKSSQAPKLLFHYYDKDFNNEADTPDNFQSRRPNTSFCFLDIRSPGLGDTAMYLCATSQYSNQPQHFGDGTRLSIL.

The gene calls are TRBV2 and TRBJ2-2; TRBD1 or TRBD2 may be the D gene (5 bases each). Trimming left V 8 bases short and J 12 bases short, with 13 bases between. Germline CDR1 is SNHLY and CDR2 is FYNNEI. This CDR3 has 11 residues. The CDR3 sequence is CASYGGGKLFF. For the CDR3, the DNA is TGTGCCAGCTATGGGGGTGGAAAGCTGTTTTTT.

In this sample, this clone turned up a few times. In DNA, the CDR3 is TGTGCCACCAGCGGCGGCTCACCCACCGGGGAGCTGTTTTTT. Residues: CATSGGSPTGELFF. The genes are TRBV15 and TRBJ2-2; D uncertain. Trimming took off 5 bases at V and 4 bases at J, with 11 bases between the two ends. Germline assignment: CDR1 LNHNV and CDR2 YYDKDF (reference sequence). The length of the CDR3 is 14 residues.

This clone was recorded only once. The chain is built from TRBV5-1 and TRBJ1-1; weak D call: TRBD1 (6 bases). The CDR3 runs to 14 residues. V lost 4 bases and J 6 bases, leaving 16 bases between the germline ends. CDR1 SGHRS and CDR2 YFSETQ come from the germline V gene. The CDR3 coding sequence is TGCGCCAGCAGCCCGATAGGGGGTGGCGCTGAAGCTTTCTTT. Translation: CASSPIGGGAEAFF.

This chain links TRBV29-1 with TRBJ2-1; 9 positions match TRBD1. This CDR3 region has 15 residues. From germline, CDR1 is SQVTM and CDR2 ANQGSEA. V dropped 8 bases and J dropped 4; count of bases not matched to a gene: 12. CDR3: CSFSRTGDAYNEQFF. CDR3 DNA sequence: TGCAGCTTTTCTAGGACAGGGGACGCTTACAATGAGCAGTTCTTC.

This chain uses TRBV7-8 with TRBJ1-1; D uncertain. Trimming left V 1 base short and J 11 bases short, with 11 bases between. Looked up from germline, CDR1 is SGHVS and CDR2 is FQNEAQ. This CDR3 has 12 residues. The CDR3 nucleotides read TGTGCCAGCAGCTTAGGGGAGGGAACGGCTTTCTTT. It is translated as CASSLGEGTAFF.

This rearrangement joins TRBV27 to TRBJ2-1; 7 bases match TRBD1. Looked up from germline, CDR1 is MNHEY and CDR2 is SMNVEV (reference sequence). V was clipped by 4 bases and J by 4 bases; unmatched bases: 16. The CDR3 length is 18 residues. The CDR3 DNA reads TGTGCCAGCAGTTCCAACAGGGGTCCCTCCTCTATGTACAATGAGCAGTTCTTC. It codes for CASSSNRGPSSMYNEQFF.

This clone was found once. This sequence joins TRBV19 and TRBJ2-3; 10 bases fit TRBD2. V lost 8 bases and J lost 4; bases outside the gene matches: 6. This CDR3 has 14 residues. Germline assignment: CDR1 LNHDA and CDR2 SQIVND (reference sequence). Here the CDR3 reads CASGASGSADTQYF. The CDR3, as DNA: TGTGCCAGTGGGGCTAGCGGGAGTGCAGATACGCAGTATTTT.

The J gene is TRBJ2-1, the V gene TRBV7-2; TRBD2 matches 11 bases. CDR3 length: 16 amino acids. The germline gives CDR1 SGHTA, CDR2 FQGNSA. The junction had 4 bases not matched to a gene; V was cut back by 1 base and J by 5 bases. CDR3 region: CASSLETSGTNNEQFF. CDR3 in DNA: TGTGCCAGCAGCTTAGAGACTAGCGGGACCAACAATGAGCAGTTCTTC.

This sequence joins TRBV5-1 and TRBJ1-1, with 12 positions matching TRBD1. With V trimmed by 3 bases and J by 3 bases, 6 bases remained unmatched. The length of the CDR3 is 16 residues. CDR1 and CDR2 from the germline V gene are SGHRS and YFSETQ. Here the CDR3 reads CASSSGQGASHTEAFF. The CDR3 bases are TGCGCCAGCAGCTCGGGACAGGGGGCGAGTCACACTGAAGCTTTCTTT.

Only one count was recorded for this clone. This rearrangement joins TRBV9 to TRBJ2-5; D could derive from TRBD1 or TRBD2 (5 bases each). V lost 3 bases and J lost 2, with 14 bases in between. The CDR3 runs to 15 residues. Germline V gene data show CDR1 as SGDLS and CDR2 as YYNGEE. CDR3 amino acids: CASSDATGPQETQYF. CDR3 DNA sequence: TGTGCCAGCAGCGACGCGACGGGGCCTCAAGAGACCCAGTACTTC.

The chain employs TRBV5-6 and TRBJ1-1, with D possibly TRBD1 on 5 matching bases. Germline V lookup: CDR1 SGHDT, CDR2 YYEEEE. This CDR3 comprises 14 residues. The V end was cut by 2 bases, the J end by 3 bases, with 11 bases between. CDR3 bases: TGTGCCAGCAGCTTCGGGTTGGGGGACACTGAAGCTTTCTTT. Encoded protein: CASSFGLGDTEAFF.

The rearrangement uses TRBV28 and TRBJ2-7; D may be TRBD2 (6 bases). The germline CDR1 and CDR2 sequences are MDHEN and SYDVKM. V lost 6 bases, J lost 2 bases, and 11 bases lay in between. CDR3 length: 13 amino acids. The CDR3 DNA sequence: TGTGCCAGCAGGTTAGCGGCCCCCTACGAGCAGTACTTC. This translates into CASRLAAPYEQYF.

The rearrangement uses TRBV2 and TRBJ2-3; 10 nucleotides align to TRBD2. The germline V gene has CDR1 SNHLY and CDR2 FYNNEI. The CDR3 contains 17 residues. V was pared by 6 bases and J by 6 bases, with 15 bases of the junction left unmatched. The DNA for the CDR3 is TGTGCCAGCAGCTTGGGGGTTCTAGCGGGAGAACAGGATACGCAGTATTTT. This sequence encodes CASSLGVLAGEQDTQYF. Together with reference TRBV2 and TRBJ2-3, the CDR3 gives the full variable domain: EPEVTQTPSHQVTQMGQEVILRCVPISNHLYFYWYRQILGQKVEFLVSFYNNEISEKSEIFDDQFSVERPDGSNFTLKIRSTKLEDSAMYFCASSLGVLAGEQDTQYFGPGTRLTVL.

The CDR3 DNA is TGTGCCATCAGCCGAACCGGACTAGCGGGGCAAGAGACCCAGTACTTC. Protein product: CAISRTGLAGQETQYF. This rearrangement joins TRBV10-3 to TRBJ2-5; 12 bases map to TRBD2. This CDR3 region has 16 residues. Looked up from germline, CDR1 is ENHRY and CDR2 is SYGVKD. Trimming cost V 6 bases and J 2 bases; bases outside gene matches: 7.

The gene calls are TRBV9 and TRBJ2-5, with 9 nucleotides matching TRBD2. This CDR3 spans 18 amino acids. The germline gives CDR1 SGDLS, CDR2 YYNGEE. The V gene end was trimmed by 2 bases and the J gene end by 2 bases; junction bases not matched to a gene: 13. CDR3 sequence reads: CASSVSGFAGGPQETQYF. CDR3 bases: TGTGCCAGCAGCGTTAGTGGGTTCGCGGGAGGGCCGCAAGAGACCCAGTACTTC.

The chain is built from TRBV30 and TRBJ2-1, with TRBD1 matching 9 bases. V was pared by 3 bases and J by 6 bases, with 6 bases of the junction left unmatched. The germline CDR1 and CDR2 sequences are GTSNPN and SVGIG (reference sequence). CDR3 length equals 14 residues. The CDR3 nucleotides are TGTGCCTGGAGCGGGGGACAGGGAGCCAATGAGCAGTTCTTC. It is translated as CAWSGGQGANEQFF. Looking up the rest from reference TRBV30 and TRBJ2-1 gives the full variable domain: SQTIHQWPATLVQPVGSPLSLECTVEGTSNPNLYWYRQAAGRGLQLLFYSVGIGQISSEVPQNLSASRPQDRQFILSSKKLLLSDSGFYLCAWSGGQGANEQFFGPGTRLTVL.

The genes are TRBV28 and TRBJ1-4, with a weak D call TRBD1 (6 bases). The V gene lost 1 base and the J gene lost 6 bases, with 18 bases spanning the gap. CDR1 MDHEN and CDR2 SYDVKM come from the germline V gene. The CDR3 is made up of 17 amino acids. The CDR3: CASSLYSGGAGDEKLFF. CDR3 bases: TGTGCCAGCAGTTTATATTCCGGGGGCGCTGGGGATGAAAAACTGTTTTTT.

The rearrangement joins TRBV5-8 to TRBJ2-3, with 12 bases matching TRBD2. V trimming: 4 bases; J trimming: 5 bases; junction bases outside the gene matches: 14. This CDR3 has 18 residues. Germline V gene data show CDR1 as SGHTS and CDR2 as YDEGEE. The CDR3 is CASSDPGLAGRLGDTQYF. CDR3 bases: TGTGCCAGCAGCGACCCGGGACTAGCGGGTCGGCTGGGAGATACGCAGTATTTT.

This chain connects TRBV27 to TRBJ1-5; no definite D call. V was shortened by 5 bases and J by 7 bases, with 12 bases between the two germline ends. CDR3 length: 13 amino acids. The V gene's germline CDR1 is MNHEY and CDR2 SMNVEV (reference sequence). In nucleotides, the CDR3 is TGTGCCAGCAGTGTTACCGGGTCCCAGCCCCAGCATTTT. This sequence encodes CASSVTGSQPQHF.

The J gene is TRBJ2-1, the V gene TRBV18, with D unclear. This CDR3 region has 13 residues. Germline V gene data show CDR1 as KGHSH and CDR2 as LQKENI. V was shortened by 3 bases and J by 5 bases, with 8 bases between the two germline ends. CDR3 region: CASSPTTNNEQFF. The CDR3 nucleotides read TGTGCCAGCTCACCCACGACCAACAATGAGCAGTTCTTC.

The CDR3 region has the DNA TGTGCCAGCAGCTTTAAGCCCCTCGGACTCCTTTTCCATGAGCAGTTCTTC. It encodes CASSFKPLGLLFHEQFF. The chain joins TRBV7-9 to TRBJ2-1; tentatively, D is TRBD2 (5 bases). V lost 3 bases to trimming and J lost 8 bases, with 23 bases between them. Germline CDR1 reads SEHNR; CDR2 reads FQNEAQ (reference sequence). The CDR3 covers 17 residues.

This chain links TRBV28 with TRBJ1-5, with D tentatively TRBD1 (5 bases). The CDR3 runs 15 residues. V lost 6 bases to trimming and J lost 5 bases, with 17 bases between them. Looked up from germline, CDR1 is MDHEN and CDR2 is SYDVKM. The CDR3 loop reads CASSLTQIRDQPQHF. The CDR3 nucleotides read TGTGCCAGCAGCCTTACGCAGATCAGGGATCAGCCCCAGCATTTT.

This rearrangement joins TRBV7-9 to TRBJ2-7; D not resolved. CDR3 length: 16 amino acids. V was trimmed by 2 bases and J by 0 bases, leaving 14 bases between them. From germline, CDR1 is SEHNR and CDR2 FQNEAQ (reference sequence). Written as DNA, the CDR3 is TGTGCCAGCAGCTTACCCAATAGTAAGGGCTCCTACGAGCAGTACTTC. Residues: CASSLPNSKGSYEQYF.